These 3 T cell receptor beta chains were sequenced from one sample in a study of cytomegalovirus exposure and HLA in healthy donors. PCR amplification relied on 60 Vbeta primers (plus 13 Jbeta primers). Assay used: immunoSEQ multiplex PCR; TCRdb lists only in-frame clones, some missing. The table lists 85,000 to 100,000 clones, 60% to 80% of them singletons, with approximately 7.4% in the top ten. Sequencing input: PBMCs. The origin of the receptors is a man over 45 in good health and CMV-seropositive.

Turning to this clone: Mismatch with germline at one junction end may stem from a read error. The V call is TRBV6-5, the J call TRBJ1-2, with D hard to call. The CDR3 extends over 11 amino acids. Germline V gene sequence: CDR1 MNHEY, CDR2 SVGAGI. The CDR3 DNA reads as TGTGCCAGCAGTACCGGGGTTAAAGTCCCCTTC. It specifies CASSTGVKVPF.

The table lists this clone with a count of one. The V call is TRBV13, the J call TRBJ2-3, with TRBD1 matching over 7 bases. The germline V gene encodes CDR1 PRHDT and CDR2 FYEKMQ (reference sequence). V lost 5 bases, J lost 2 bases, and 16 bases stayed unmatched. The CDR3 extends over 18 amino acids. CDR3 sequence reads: CASSPRGSRDRNTDTQYF. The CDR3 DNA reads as TGTGCCAGCAGCCCGCGCGGTTCCCGGGACAGAAACACAGATACGCAGTATTTT.

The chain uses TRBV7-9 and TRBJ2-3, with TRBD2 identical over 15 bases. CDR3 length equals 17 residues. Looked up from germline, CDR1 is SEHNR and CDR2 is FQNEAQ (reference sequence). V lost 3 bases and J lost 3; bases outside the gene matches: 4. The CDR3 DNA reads TGTGCCAGCAGCTTGGGGACTAGCGGGGGGTTTACAGATACGCAGTATTTT. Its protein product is CASSLGTSGGFTDTQYF. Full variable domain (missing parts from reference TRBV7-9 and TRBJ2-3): DTGVSQNPRHKITKRGQNVTFRCDPISEHNRLYWYRQTLGQGPEFLTYFQNEAQLEKSRLLSDRFSAERPKGSFSTLEIQRTEQGDSAMYLCASSLGTSGGFTDTQYFGPGTRLTVL.